This T cell receptor beta chain was profiled in a study of regulatory T cells in long-lasting Graves disease. Construction of the TCR beta libraries employed iRepertoire HTBI primers in conjunction with Arm-PCR of CDR3 regions. The authors' processing: Overall, samples carried approximately 60 TRBV and 15 or so TRBJ segments. TCRdb used MiXCR to reprocess the multiplex PCR reads, holding one entry per CDR3 protein. In this record, the V and J calls reflect TCRdb's handling and not the investigators' own analysis. Among about 430,000 distinct CDR3 sequences listed, roughly a fifth were seen once. General study findings and limits: Small numbers of samples may have cut accuracy. TRBV28, TRBJ1-2 and TRBJ2-5 were favored in persistent disease. More public clonotypes were shared by persistent patients (about 3,000) than by new patients (more than 950).

Regarding time point: persistent/refractory GD, antithyroid drugs over 5 years with positive TRAb. From PBMCs, RNA was extracted and then used to make the TCR library. On this clonotype: Its antigen is currently unknown.

V was cut by 0 bases and J by 5 bases, with 14 bases left in between. There are 15 residues in the CDR3. Germline CDR1 MNHEY, CDR2 SVGAGI. This chain connects TRBV6-5 to TRBJ2-7; perhaps TRBD1 as D (6 bases). This receptor was identified in a female donor with Graves disease. Sequenced material: peripheral blood mononuclear cells (PBMCs), taken when the disease was refractory, from a patient treated with antithyroid drugs. CDR3 bases: TGTGCCAGCAGTTACTCCGACAGGCCAGGGGACGAGCAGTACTTC. As protein: CASSYSDRPGDEQYF.